The 31 T cell receptor beta chains below come from one sample, sequenced in a study of T cell changes during pregnancy in multiple sclerosis. Profiled with immunoSEQ multiplex PCR; TCRdb holds only in-frame clones, not every one. This sample has 60,000 or so clones, with 70% to 90% found just once. The sample was peripheral blood, taken in the first trimester of pregnancy. These receptors originate from a female donor with multiple sclerosis, enrolled in a pregnancy study.

CDR3 bases: TGTGCCAGCTCACCAAGGGAACTTCGGACAGGTCCCACTGAAGCTTTCTTT. Translated, it gives CASSPRELRTGPTEAFF. V usage is TRBV18 and J usage is TRBJ1-1; TRBD1 agrees at 7 bases. Per the germline V gene, CDR1 is KGHSH and CDR2 is LQKENI. V gave up 2 bases and J gave up 4 bases; unmatched junction bases: 13. The CDR3 extends over 17 amino acids.

J is TRBJ2-2 and V is TRBV30, with D perhaps TRBD1 (6 bases). The V and J ends lost 3 bases and 0 bases respectively, with 20 bases between them. The germline V gene has CDR1 GTSNPN and CDR2 SVGIG (reference sequence). CDR3 size: 18 residues. This CDR3 is CAWRGLIGAGANTGELFF. The CDR3, as DNA: TGTGCCTGGAGAGGGCTGATAGGAGCAGGGGCGAACACCGGGGAGCTGTTTTTT. Combining the CDR3 with reference TRBV30 and TRBJ2-2 gives the whole variable domain SQTIHQWPATLVQPVGSPLSLECTVEGTSNPNLYWYRQAAGRGLQLLFYSVGIGQISSEVPQNLSASRPQDRQFILSSKKLLLSDSGFYLCAWRGLIGAGANTGELFFGEGSRLTVL.

The chain is built from TRBV7-3 and TRBJ2-1; D is ambiguous. This CDR3 spans 12 amino acids. The V gene's germline CDR1 is SGHTA and CDR2 FQGTGA. Trimming left V 5 bases short and J 7 bases short, with 9 bases between. As DNA, the CDR3 is TGTGCCAGCAGCGCTTCAACTAATGAGCAGTTCTTC. Translated: CASSASTNEQFF.

The V gene is TRBV27, the J gene TRBJ1-5; 7 nucleotides agree with TRBD1. J gave up 8 bases and V 3 bases, and 7 bases lay outside the gene matches. This CDR3 has 14 residues. Germline V gene sequence: CDR1 MNHEY, CDR2 SMNVEV (reference sequence). The DNA of the CDR3 is TGTGCCAGCAGTTTGGGTACAGGGGACAAGCCCCAGCATTTT. This encodes CASSLGTGDKPQHF.

This chain links TRBV4-1 with TRBJ2-3; TRBD2 matches 10 bases. Germline CDR1 MGHRA, CDR2 YSYEKL. The CDR3 is 16 residues long. V shed 2 bases, J shed 0 bases, and the junction held 2 bases outside the gene matches. The CDR3 bases are TGCGCCAGCAGCCAACAACTAGCGGGAAGCACAGATACGCAGTATTTT. Its protein product is CASSQQLAGSTDTQYF.

This clone was counted a few times. The chain recombines TRBV11-1 with TRBJ2-6; no clear D gene. The length of the CDR3 is 15 residues. The germline V gene encodes CDR1 SGHAT and CDR2 FQDESV (reference sequence). The ends were cut back, 5 bases at V and 0 bases at J, with 8 bases in the middle. The CDR3 region is CASSNTDSGANVLTF. In nucleotides, the CDR3 is TGTGCCAGCAGCAACACAGACTCTGGGGCCAACGTCCTGACTTTC.

This clone was counted only a few times. The chain combines TRBV18 with TRBJ1-1; D is undetermined. This CDR3 spans 13 amino acids. V was cut by 3 bases and J by 2 bases, with 7 bases left in between. Germline loops: CDR1 KGHSH, CDR2 LQKENI. CDR3: CASSPLSNTEAFF. In nucleotides, the CDR3 is TGTGCCAGCTCACCCCTATCCAACACTGAAGCTTTCTTT.

This sequence joins TRBV20-1 and TRBJ2-5; D may be TRBD1 (6 bases). Germline V CDR1 and CDR2: DFQATT, SNEGSKA (reference sequence). V was trimmed by 7 bases and J by 4 bases, leaving 10 bases between them. This CDR3 region has 11 residues. In nucleotides, the CDR3 is TGCAGTGGGGGGCGGGCAGAGACCCAGTACTTC. Residues: CSGGRAETQYF.

This clone is a singleton in its sample. CDR3 DNA sequence: TGTGCCAGCAGTTTAGTCGCCAGCTCCTACGAGCAGTACTTC. Translation: CASSLVASSYEQYF. The J gene is TRBJ2-7, the V gene TRBV27, with D uncertain. The V end was cut by 2 bases, the J end by 0 bases, with 8 bases between. Germline loops: CDR1 MNHEY, CDR2 SMNVEV (reference sequence). There are 14 residues in the CDR3.

V is TRBV18 and J is TRBJ1-5; the match to TRBD1 covers 9 bases. The junction had 5 bases not matched to a gene; V was cut back by 2 bases and J by 3 bases. The CDR3 has 16 amino acids. Germline loops: CDR1 KGHSH, CDR2 LQKENI. The CDR3 DNA reads as TGTGCCAGCTCACCAAACCGGGACAGGGCCAATCAGCCCCAGCATTTT. This gives the protein CASSPNRDRANQPQHF.

This chain connects TRBV2 to TRBJ2-5; D remains unclear. This CDR3 spans 11 amino acids. Germline loops: CDR1 SNHLY, CDR2 FYNNEI. The V gene lost 8 bases and the J gene lost 2 bases, with 6 bases spanning the gap. CDR3 loop: CASDLQETQYF. CDR3 bases: TGTGCCAGCGACTTACAAGAGACCCAGTACTTC. The entire variable domain, with the rest obtained from reference TRBV2 and TRBJ2-5, is as follows: EPEVTQTPSHQVTQMGQEVILRCVPISNHLYFYWYRQILGQKVEFLVSFYNNEISEKSEIFDDQFSVERPDGSNFTLKIRSTKLEDSAMYFCASDLQETQYFGPGTRLLVL.

This clone was observed a few times. This sequence joins TRBV30 and TRBJ1-2, with D hard to call. CDR3 length: 11 residues. CDR1 is GTSNPN and CDR2 is SVGIG in the germline V gene (reference sequence). The ends were cut back, 1 base at V and 7 bases at J, with 7 bases in the middle. The CDR3 protein is CAWSGGAGYTF. The CDR3 coding sequence is TGTGCCTGGAGTGGGGGAGCTGGCTACACCTTC.

V and J are TRBV5-1 and TRBJ2-2; D not resolved. V was shortened by 0 bases and J by 3 bases, with 15 bases between the two germline ends. The CDR3 loop spans 17 amino acids. CDR1 SGHRS and CDR2 YFSETQ come from the germline V gene. This chain's CDR3 is CASSLVGRPPHTGELFF. The DNA of the CDR3 is TGCGCCAGCAGCTTGGTGGGCAGGCCACCCCACACCGGGGAGCTGTTTTTT.

This chain connects TRBV2 to TRBJ1-5; D is uncertain. V was cut by 4 bases and J by 4 bases, with 14 bases left in between. This CDR3 region has 15 residues. From germline, CDR1 is SNHLY and CDR2 FYNNEI. The CDR3 spells CASSADNLANQPQHF. The CDR3 DNA reads as TGTGCCAGCAGTGCTGACAATCTAGCAAATCAGCCCCAGCATTTT. The entire variable domain, with the rest obtained from reference TRBV2 and TRBJ1-5, is as follows: EPEVTQTPSHQVTQMGQEVILRCVPISNHLYFYWYRQILGQKVEFLVSFYNNEISEKSEIFDDQFSVERPDGSNFTLKIRSTKLEDSAMYFCASSADNLANQPQHFGDGTRLSIL.

This clone was seen just once. The gene calls are TRBV10-3 and TRBJ1-1, with unresolved D. V was shortened by 8 bases and J by 1 base, with 8 bases between the two germline ends. CDR3 length: 12 residues. Germline-derived CDR1 and CDR2 are ENHRY and SYGVKD. The CDR3 region has the DNA TGTGCCATCGGCACCCCGAACACTGAAGCTTTCTTT. It encodes CAIGTPNTEAFF.

This chain uses TRBV6-6 with TRBJ1-1, with TRBD1 matching over 7 bases. Germline CDR1 reads MNHNY; CDR2 reads SVGAGI (reference sequence). The CDR3 consists of 15 residues. Germline trimming cut 6 bases from V and 4 bases from J; bases unmatched to any gene: 11. CDR3 sequence: CASSNERGQTTEAFF. The CDR3 DNA reads TGTGCCAGCAGCAACGAAAGGGGGCAGACCACTGAAGCTTTCTTT.

The CDR3 DNA follows: TGTGCCAGTAGTTCCGGGACATTCCCCTACGAGCAGTACTTC. Protein sequence: CASSSGTFPYEQYF. The chain is built from TRBV19 and TRBJ2-7; tentatively, D is TRBD1 (6 bases). The CDR3 extends over 14 amino acids. V gave up 5 bases and J gave up 2 bases, with 13 bases separating them. Per germline, CDR1 LNHDA and CDR2 SQIVND (reference sequence).

The chain has TRBV27 and TRBJ2-1, with 7 bases identical to TRBD2. The trim removed 6 bases at V and 2 bases at J, leaving 10 bases unmatched. The germline gives CDR1 MNHEY, CDR2 SMNVEV (reference sequence). CDR3 length equals 16 residues. The CDR3 reads CASSPGPGLPYNEQFF. The DNA of the CDR3 is TGTGCCAGCAGCCCAGGGCCGGGACTACCCTACAATGAGCAGTTCTTC.

This chain joins TRBV6-6 and TRBJ1-2, with 9 bases aligning to TRBD1. Looked up from germline, CDR1 is MNHNY and CDR2 is SVGAGI (reference sequence). Germline trimming cut 6 bases from V and 4 bases from J; bases unmatched to any gene: 9. This CDR3 is 15 amino acids long. The CDR3 coding sequence is TGTGCCAGCAGGCAGCCGGGACAGGGAACCTATGGCTACACCTTC. Its protein is CASRQPGQGTYGYTF.

V is TRBV19 and J is TRBJ1-4; 9 bases fit TRBD1. Germline V gene data show CDR1 as LNHDA and CDR2 as SQIVND (reference sequence). The CDR3 has 15 residues. The J segment lost 10 bases and the V segment lost 5 bases, leaving 11 bases of the junction unmatched. CDR3 amino acids: CASSVPGQGLAKLFF. CDR3 nucleotides: TGTGCCAGTAGTGTGCCGGGACAGGGACTCGCAAAACTGTTTTTT.

The rearrangement uses TRBV9 and TRBJ2-2; D possibly corresponds to TRBD1 (6 bases). The CDR3 is made up of 14 amino acids. CDR1 is SGDLS and CDR2 is YYNGEE in the germline V gene. The V end lost 3 bases, the J end lost 6 bases, and 12 bases lay between the germline ends. The CDR3 DNA is TGTGCCAGCAGCGCCGTAGGGGGTCCCGGGGAGCTGTTTTTT. Protein product: CASSAVGGPGELFF. The entire variable domain, with the rest obtained from reference TRBV9 and TRBJ2-2, is as follows: DSGVTQTPKHLITATGQRVTLRCSPRSGDLSVYWYQQSLDQGLQFLIQYYNGEERAKGNILERFSAQQFPDLHSELNLSSLELGDSALYFCASSAVGGPGELFFGEGSRLTVL.

The V gene is TRBV25-1, the J gene TRBJ1-2; no clear D gene. V lost 1 base and J lost 9, with 9 bases in between. Germline CDR1 and CDR2: MGHDK and SYGVNS. This CDR3 region has 12 residues. For the CDR3, the DNA is TGTGCCAGCAGTGAATTAGGGAGAAGCTACACCTTC. Protein sequence: CASSELGRSYTF.

The table lists this clone with a count of one. V is TRBV6-4 and J is TRBJ2-2; D is possibly TRBD1 (6 bases). CDR3 length: 14 amino acids. Germline CDR1 and CDR2: MRHNA and SNTAGT. V was trimmed by 4 bases and J by 1 base, leaving 7 bases between them. CDR3 region: CASSVRGNTGELFF. Written as DNA, the CDR3 is TGTGCCAGCAGTGTCAGGGGGAACACCGGGGAGCTGTTTTTT.

The chain recombines TRBV7-2 with TRBJ2-5, with TRBD2 as a possible D gene (6 bases). Trimming left V 2 bases short and J 1 base short, with 17 bases between. The germline gives CDR1 SGHTA, CDR2 FQGNSA. The CDR3 runs to 17 residues. The CDR3 DNA reads as TGTGCCAGCAGCTTAATGTTCCAAGCGGGCTTCCAAGAGACCCAGTACTTC. Its protein is CASSLMFQAGFQETQYF.

The chain combines TRBV27 with TRBJ2-7; 7 bases map to TRBD1. The CDR3 extends over 15 amino acids. V gave up 3 bases and J gave up 3 bases; unmatched junction bases: 8. Germline CDR1 and CDR2: MNHEY and SMNVEV (reference sequence). CDR3 sequence (DNA): TGTGCCAGCAGTTTTGGGAAGGGGGCCTACTACGAGCAGTACTTC. The encoded protein is CASSFGKGAYYEQYF.

This clone was found once. The chain links TRBV4-1 to TRBJ1-1, with D tentatively TRBD1 (6 bases). The CDR3 is 19 amino acids. Germline assignment: CDR1 MGHRA and CDR2 YSYEKL. Trimming removed 5 bases at V and 3 bases at J, with 28 bases between. The CDR3 is CASSYGSARNRERDTEAFF. CDR3 nucleotides: TGCGCCAGCAGCTACGGGTCAGCCAGGAACAGGGAGAGGGACACTGAAGCTTTCTTT.

This clone has only one observation. J is TRBJ2-3 and V is TRBV2; 10 bases align to TRBD2. Germline V gene lookup returns CDR1 SNHLY and CDR2 FYNNEI. V dropped 11 bases and J dropped 2; count of bases not matched to a gene: 7. The CDR3 is 14 amino acids. In nucleotides, the CDR3 is TGTGCCGGAAAGACTAGCGGGCCCACAGATACGCAGTATTTT. Protein product: CAGKTSGPTDTQYF.

The chain uses TRBV10-3 and TRBJ2-1, with TRBD1 as a possible D gene (6 bases). The length of the CDR3 is 12 residues. V lost 5 bases, J lost 8 bases, and 10 bases lay in between. From germline, CDR1 is ENHRY and CDR2 SYGVKD. The CDR3 nucleotides read TGTGCCATCAGTCGAGAGGGGGATGAGCAGTTCTTC. This codes for CAISREGDEQFF.

The rearrangement links TRBV25-1 to TRBJ2-1; D uncertain. CDR1 and CDR2 from the germline V gene are MGHDK and SYGVNS. With 6 bases removed from V and 0 bases from J, the gap between germline ends came to 12 bases. CDR3 length equals 15 residues. This chain's CDR3 is CASSVTEGSYNEQFF. CDR3 DNA: TGTGCCAGCAGCGTAACAGAAGGCTCCTACAATGAGCAGTTCTTC.

In this sample, this clone turned up once. The J gene is TRBJ1-5, the V gene TRBV7-8; 7 positions match TRBD1. The ends lost 5 bases at V and 9 bases at J; junction bases unmatched: 13. The germline gives CDR1 SGHVS, CDR2 FQNEAQ. CDR3 length: 15 residues. The CDR3 region is CASSPEGAGVLPQHF. CDR3 nucleotide sequence: TGTGCCAGCAGCCCGGAGGGGGCAGGCGTCTTGCCCCAGCATTTT. Looking up the rest from reference TRBV7-8 and TRBJ1-5 gives the full variable domain: GAGVSQSPRYKVAKRGQDVALRCDPISGHVSLFWYQQALGQGPEFLTYFQNEAQLDKSGLPSDRFFAERPEGSVSTLKIQRTQQEDSAVYLCASSPEGAGVLPQHFGDGTRLSIL.

V and J are TRBV7-2 and TRBJ2-5; 11 nucleotides match TRBD1. The V segment lost 2 bases and the J segment 4 bases; nucleotides outside the gene matches: 6. Germline lookup yields CDR1 SGHTA and CDR2 FQGNSA. This CDR3 is built from 16 residues. The CDR3 spells CASSLSTGTGGETQYF. As DNA, the CDR3 is TGTGCCAGCAGCTTATCAACGGGGACAGGGGGAGAGACCCAGTACTTC.